One and the same sample provided the 9 T cell receptor beta chains below, sequenced in a study of regulatory T cells in long-lasting Graves disease. Relying on iRepertoire HTBI primers and Arm-PCR of CDR3 regions, the team built TCR beta libraries. Via MiXCR, TCRdb re-called the multiplex PCR reads, giving one row per CDR3 protein. The data show roughly 440,000 distinct CDR3 sequences, with about 16% seen just once and about a quarter held by the top ten. Described time point: newly diagnosed GD, antithyroid drugs for less than 3 months. The TCR library was made from RNA extracted from PBMCs. This sample also belongs to another study, concerning T cells in Graves' hyperthyroidism and ophthalmopathy.

Here the sequenced sample was peripheral blood mononuclear cells (PBMCs), taken at new diagnosis, from a patient treated with antithyroid drugs. The receptors come from a woman between 18 and 29 years old with Graves disease.

This clonotype appeared many times. This chain uses TRBV11-2 with TRBJ1-1, with 7 bases identical to TRBD1. This CDR3 contains 14 residues. Germline V gene sequence: CDR1 SGHAT, CDR2 FQNNGV. V was pared by 5 bases and J by 6 bases, with 9 bases of the junction left unmatched. The CDR3 nucleotides read TGTGCCAGCAGCCCAAGACAGGGAGGCGCTGAAGCTTTCTTT. This sequence encodes CASSPRQGGAEAFF.

V gene TRBV7-8 combines with J gene TRBJ1-1, with D maybe TRBD1 (6 bases). The CDR3 length is 14 residues. V lost 5 bases to trimming and J lost 4 bases, with 14 bases between them. CDR1 is SGHVS, CDR2 FQNEAQ, per germline. CDR3: CASSHRTGTTEAFF. CDR3 bases: TGTGCCAGCAGCCACAGAACAGGGACCACTGAAGCTTTCTTT.

This clonotype has a count of ten or more. V gene TRBV3-1 combines with J gene TRBJ1-1; no definite D call. This CDR3 contains 13 residues. Looked up from germline, CDR1 is LGHDT and CDR2 is YNNKEL (reference sequence). V lost 2 bases and J lost 7, with 11 bases in between. CDR3 sequence: CASSQRSDGEAFF. Written as DNA, the CDR3 is TGTGCCAGCAGCCAAAGATCCGATGGTGAAGCTTTCTTT.

This clonotype has more than one count but fewer than ten. This chain uses TRBV20-1 with TRBJ1-1; no clear D gene. V was cut by 6 bases and J by 1 base, with 15 bases left in between. The V gene's germline CDR1 is DFQATT and CDR2 SNEGSKA (reference sequence). The CDR3 is 14 residues long. CDR3 in DNA: TGCAGTGCCCTATCGGAGCATTCGAACACTGAAGCTTTCTTT. It yields the protein CSALSEHSNTEAFF.

This clonotype has at least ten counts. V gene TRBV7-9 combines with J gene TRBJ2-1, with D tentatively TRBD2 (5 bases). Germline lookup yields CDR1 SEHNR and CDR2 FQNEAQ (reference sequence). The CDR3 has 12 residues. V was cut by 5 bases and J by 12 bases, with 14 bases left in between. The CDR3 DNA sequence: TGTGCCAGCAGCCTTGGACCGAGCGGGCAGTTCTTC. It is translated as CASSLGPSGQFF.

This clonotype came up a few times. The chain uses TRBV5-1 and TRBJ1-2; D is unclear. Trimming removed 0 bases at V and 8 bases at J, with 14 bases between. The germline V gene encodes CDR1 SGHRS and CDR2 YFSETQ. This CDR3 has 14 residues. CDR3 nucleotide sequence: TGCGCCAGCAGCTTGGCGGGCCAACGCTCCGGCTACACCTTC. Encoded protein: CASSLAGQRSGYTF.

This clonotype was recorded a few times. Just one base apart from a much larger clone, this may be a read error. The chain employs TRBV30 and TRBJ1-5; D unclear. V dropped 2 bases and J dropped 3 bases, with 8 bases sitting between them. The CDR3 has 13 residues. Germline lookup yields CDR1 GTSNPN and CDR2 SVGIG (reference sequence). The CDR3 coding sequence is TGTGCCTGGAGTCCTGGGGTCAATCAGCCCCAGCATTTT. It translates to CAWSPGVNQPQHF. The full variable domain, rest sourced from reference TRBV30 and TRBJ1-5, is SQTIHQWPATLVQPVGSPLSLECTVEGTSNPNLYWYRQAAGRGLQLLFYSVGIGQISSEVPQNLSASRPQDRQFILSSKKLLLSDSGFYLCAWSPGVNQPQHFGDGTRLSIL.

On this clonotype: The junction shows a germline mismatch at one end, possibly a read error. This chain joins TRBV7-2 and TRBJ1-6; D unresolved. Looked up from germline, CDR1 is SGHTA and CDR2 is FQGNSA. This CDR3 has 13 residues. The CDR3 region is CANSLTYNSPLHF. The DNA for the CDR3 is TGTGCCAACAGCTTAACGTATAATTCACCCCTCCACTTT.

This clonotype has ten or more counts. The chain is built from TRBV3-1 and TRBJ1-1, with 7 bases that match TRBD1. Trimming cost V 5 bases and J 5 bases; bases outside gene matches: 5. CDR3 length equals 13 residues. Per the germline V gene, CDR1 is LGHDT and CDR2 is YNNKEL (reference sequence). CDR3 coding DNA: TGTGCCAGCAGCTACTTGACAGGGACTGAAGCTTTCTTT. Translating it yields CASSYLTGTEAFF.